This passage covers 2 T cell receptor beta chains from one sample sequenced in a study of T cell responses to AZD1222 COVID-19 vaccine (dated by TCRdb to the early 2020s). What the time point label conveys for this sample: baseline before first vaccination. The library was obtained by the immunoSEQ multiplex PCR assay. In TCRdb, the immuneACCESS table is reduced to in-frame sequences with V and J assigned. These tables do not hold every clone; where another copy was compared, an unresolved V gene accounts for under half, and the others remain unexplained. The sample profile shows about 150,000 clones; roughly 87% of them were found once. The ten largest clonotypes hold about 3% of the sample. Sequencing used peripheral blood, obtained on day 0 of AZD1222 vaccination. These receptors were obtained from an adult in good health.

The chain uses TRBV20-1 and TRBJ2-7, with D hard to call. The CDR3 contains 11 residues. Trimming stripped 0 bases from V and 3 bases from J, with 3 bases between. Germline CDR1 DFQATT, CDR2 SNEGSKA (reference sequence). The CDR3 spells CSAREGYEQYF. In DNA, the CDR3 is TGCAGTGCTAGAGAAGGCTACGAGCAGTACTTC.

The gene calls are TRBV29-1 and TRBJ1-2; TRBD1 is a possible D gene (5 bases). The CDR3 has 12 residues. Trimming left V 3 bases short and J 8 bases short, with 13 bases between. From germline, CDR1 is SQVTM and CDR2 ANQGSEA. The CDR3 protein is CSVDPGQGGYTF. CDR3 DNA sequence: TGCAGCGTTGACCCTGGGCAGGGAGGCTACACCTTC.